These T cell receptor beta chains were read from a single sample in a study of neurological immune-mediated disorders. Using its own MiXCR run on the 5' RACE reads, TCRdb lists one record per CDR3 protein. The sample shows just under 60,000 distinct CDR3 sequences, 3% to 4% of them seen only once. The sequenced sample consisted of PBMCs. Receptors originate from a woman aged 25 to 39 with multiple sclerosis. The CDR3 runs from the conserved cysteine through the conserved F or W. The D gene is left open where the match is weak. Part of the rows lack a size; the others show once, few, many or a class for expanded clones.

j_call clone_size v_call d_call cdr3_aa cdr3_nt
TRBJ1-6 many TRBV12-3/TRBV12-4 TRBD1 CASSPWTGMNSPLHF TGTGCCAGCAGTCCTTGGACAGGGATGAATTCACCCCTCCACTTT
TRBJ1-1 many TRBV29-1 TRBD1 CSVMGQPNTEAFF TGCAGCGTGATGGGACAGCCGAACACTGAAGCTTTCTTT
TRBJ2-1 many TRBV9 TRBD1 CASSLMIAGGEQFF TGTGCCAGCAGCCTAATGATAGCAGGGGGTGAGCAGTTCTTC
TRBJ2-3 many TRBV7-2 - CASSYGMTDTDTQYF TGTGCCAGCAGCTACGGTATGACAGACACAGATACGCAGTATTTT
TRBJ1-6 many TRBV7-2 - CASSEGGQPNSPLHF TGTGCCAGCAGCGAAGGCGGACAGCCCAATTCACCCCTCCACTTT
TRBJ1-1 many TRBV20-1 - CSARDAQNTEAFF TGCAGTGCTAGAGATGCGCAAAACACTGAAGCTTTCTTT
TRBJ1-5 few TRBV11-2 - CASSDRKGNQPQHF TGTGCCAGCAGCGATCGCAAGGGGAATCAGCCCCAGCATTTT
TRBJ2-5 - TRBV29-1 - CSVVRATQETQYF TGCAGCGTTGTCAGGGCAACCCAAGAGACCCAGTACTTC
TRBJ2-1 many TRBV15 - CATSRDPEGPIPEQFF TGTGCCACCAGCAGAGATCCGGAGGGCCCCATACCTGAGCAGTTCTTC
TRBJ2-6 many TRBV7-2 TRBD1 CASSRDSSTSSGANVLTF TGTGCCAGCAGCCGGGACAGCTCCACGAGCTCTGGGGCCAACGTCCTGACTTTC
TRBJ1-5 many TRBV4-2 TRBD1 CASSQDWDRGFQPQHF TGTGCCAGCAGCCAAGATTGGGACAGGGGTTTTCAGCCCCAGCATTTT
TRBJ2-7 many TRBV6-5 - CASSYSSPGVASDYEQYF TGTGCCAGCAGTTACTCGAGCCCGGGAGTCGCCAGCGACTACGAGCAGTACTTC
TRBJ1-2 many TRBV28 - CASVSGILYGYTF TGTGCCAGCGTCAGCGGCATACTTTATGGCTACACCTTC
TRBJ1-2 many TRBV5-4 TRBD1 CASSFANRDRAGYTF TGTGCCAGCAGCTTTGCTAACCGGGACAGGGCTGGCTACACCTTC
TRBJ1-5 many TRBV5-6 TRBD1 CASSANLDRGGNQPQHF TGTGCCAGCAGCGCCAACCTGGACAGGGGGGGCAATCAGCCCCAGCATTTT
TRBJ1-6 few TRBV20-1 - CSALNRDVHNSPLNF TGCAGTGCTCTGAACAGGGACGTTCATAATTCACCCCTCAACTTT
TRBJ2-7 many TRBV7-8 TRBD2 CASSTHRTSGGPYEQYF TGTGCCAGCAGCACCCACCGGACTAGCGGGGGACCGTACGAGCAGTACTTC
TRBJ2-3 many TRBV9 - CASSVRVGGTDTQYF TGTGCCAGCAGCGTAAGAGTGGGAGGCACAGATACGCAGTATTTT
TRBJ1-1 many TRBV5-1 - CASSRAQVNTEAFF TGCGCCAGCAGCCGGGCTCAGGTGAACACTGAAGCTTTCTTT
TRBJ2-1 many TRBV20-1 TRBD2 CSARDEGFVGTSPNEQFF TGCAGTGCTAGAGATGAGGGTTTTGTTGGGACTAGTCCGAATGAGCAGTTCTTC
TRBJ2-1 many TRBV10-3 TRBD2 CAISEKREGLSDEQFF TGTGCCATCAGTGAAAAGCGGGAGGGCCTAAGCGATGAGCAGTTCTTC
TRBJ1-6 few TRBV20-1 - CSARDPRSSYNSPLHF TGCAGTGCTAGAGATCCCCGGAGCTCCTATAATTCACCCCTCCACTTT
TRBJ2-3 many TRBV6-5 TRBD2 CASRVSGGADTQYF TGTGCCAGCAGGGTTAGCGGGGGGGCAGATACGCAGTATTTT